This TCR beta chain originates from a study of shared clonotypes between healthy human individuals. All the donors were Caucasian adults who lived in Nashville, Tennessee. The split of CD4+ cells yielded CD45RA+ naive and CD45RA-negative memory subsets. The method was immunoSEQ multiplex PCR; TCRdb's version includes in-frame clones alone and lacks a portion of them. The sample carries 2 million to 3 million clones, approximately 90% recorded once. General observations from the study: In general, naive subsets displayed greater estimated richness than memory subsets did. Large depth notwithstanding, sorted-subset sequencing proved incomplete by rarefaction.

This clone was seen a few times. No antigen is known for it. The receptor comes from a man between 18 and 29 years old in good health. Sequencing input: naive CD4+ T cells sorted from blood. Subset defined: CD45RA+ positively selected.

The CDR3 protein is CASSLSYRVDGNTIYF. For the CDR3, the DNA is TGCGCCAGCAGCTTATCCTACAGGGTTGATGGAAACACCATATATTTT. The rearrangement joins TRBV5-1 to TRBJ1-3, with D possibly matching TRBD1 (6 bases). Germline CDR1 and CDR2: SGHRS and YFSETQ. Trimming cost V 2 bases and J 3 bases, with 15 bases left between them. This CDR3 comprises 16 residues.